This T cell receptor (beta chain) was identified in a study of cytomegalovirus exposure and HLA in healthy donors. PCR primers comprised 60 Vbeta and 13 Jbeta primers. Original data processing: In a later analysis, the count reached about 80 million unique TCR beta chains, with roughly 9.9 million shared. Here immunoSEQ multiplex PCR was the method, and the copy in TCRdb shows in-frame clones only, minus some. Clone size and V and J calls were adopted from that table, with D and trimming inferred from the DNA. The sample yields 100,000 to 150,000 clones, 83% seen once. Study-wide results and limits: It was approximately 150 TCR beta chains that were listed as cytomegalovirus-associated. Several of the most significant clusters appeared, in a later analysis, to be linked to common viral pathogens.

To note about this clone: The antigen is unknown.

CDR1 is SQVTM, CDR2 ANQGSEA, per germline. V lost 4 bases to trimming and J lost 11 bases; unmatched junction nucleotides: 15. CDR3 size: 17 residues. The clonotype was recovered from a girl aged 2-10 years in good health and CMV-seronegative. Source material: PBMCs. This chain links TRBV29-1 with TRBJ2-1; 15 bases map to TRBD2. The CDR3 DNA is TGCAGCGTTGCCCCGGGGGGTGGACTAGCGGGGGGGTATAAGCAGTTCTTC. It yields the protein CSVAPGGGLAGGYKQFF.